These 2 T cell receptor beta chains were sequenced from one sample in a study of T cell responses to AZD1222 COVID-19 vaccine. Profiling relied on immunoSEQ multiplex PCR, and the TCRdb table lists in-frame clones only, not all of them. The repertoire holds fewer than 200,000 clones, with about 91% as singletons. Specimen: peripheral blood, collected on day 0 of MenACWY control vaccination. These TCRs come from an adult in good health.

The chain links TRBV10-3 to TRBJ2-7, with D possibly being TRBD1 (7 bases). The CDR3 extends over 14 amino acids. Germline V CDR1 and CDR2: ENHRY, SYGVKD. The V gene lost 4 bases and the J gene lost 5 bases, with 15 bases spanning the gap. Here the CDR3 DNA reads TGTGCCATCAGTGCGGGCAGGGGGGAGGACGAGCAGTACTTC. It yields the protein CAISAGRGEDEQYF.

The V and J genes are TRBV19 and TRBJ1-2; D is uncertain. This CDR3 is built from 13 residues. V lost 3 bases and J lost 1, with 6 bases in between. The germline CDR1 and CDR2 sequences are LNHDA and SQIVND (reference sequence). The CDR3, as DNA: TGTGCCAGTAGTATTGCACTTAACTATGGCTACACCTTC. Translation: CASSIALNYGYTF.